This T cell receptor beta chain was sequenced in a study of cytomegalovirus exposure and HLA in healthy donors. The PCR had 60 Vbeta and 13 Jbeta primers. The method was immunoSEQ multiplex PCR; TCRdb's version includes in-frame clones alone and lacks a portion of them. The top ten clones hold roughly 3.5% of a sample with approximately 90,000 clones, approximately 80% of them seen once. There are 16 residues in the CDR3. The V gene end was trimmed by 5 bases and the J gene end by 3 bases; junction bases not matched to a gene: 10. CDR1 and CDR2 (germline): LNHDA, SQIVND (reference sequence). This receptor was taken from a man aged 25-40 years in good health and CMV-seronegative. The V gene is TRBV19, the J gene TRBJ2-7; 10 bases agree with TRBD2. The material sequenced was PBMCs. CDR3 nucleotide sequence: TGTGCCAGTAGTCGTTTTCCGGCTAGCGGGAGCTACGAGCAGTACTTC. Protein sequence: CASSRFPASGSYEQYF.